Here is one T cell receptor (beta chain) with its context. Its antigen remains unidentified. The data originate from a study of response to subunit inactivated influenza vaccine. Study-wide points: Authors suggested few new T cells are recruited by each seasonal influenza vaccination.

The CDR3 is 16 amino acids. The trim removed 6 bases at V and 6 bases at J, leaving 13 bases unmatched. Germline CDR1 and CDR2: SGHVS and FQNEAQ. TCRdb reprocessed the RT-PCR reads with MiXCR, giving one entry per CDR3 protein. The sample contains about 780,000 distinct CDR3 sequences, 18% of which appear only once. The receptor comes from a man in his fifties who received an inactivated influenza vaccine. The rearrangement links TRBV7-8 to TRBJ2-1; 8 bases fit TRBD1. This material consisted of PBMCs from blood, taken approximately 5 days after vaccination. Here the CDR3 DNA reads TGTGCCAGCAGAGAAAGCCGGGACAGGCGACGCAATGAGCAGTTCTTC. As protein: CASRESRDRRRNEQFF.